The 7 T cell receptor beta chains in this list originate from one sample, sequenced in a study of cytomegalovirus exposure and HLA in healthy donors. Primers included in the PCR were 60 Vbeta and 13 Jbeta primers. The assay was immunoSEQ multiplex PCR, and TCRdb's table has in-frame clones only and misses some. This sample has fewer than 150,000 clones, with approximately 62% found just once. Material: PBMCs. Source of these receptors: a human donor in good health.

In its sample, this clone was seen a few times. This chain uses TRBV13 with TRBJ2-1; TRBD2 is a possible D gene (8 bases). This CDR3 spans 14 amino acids. Germline V CDR1 and CDR2: PRHDT, FYEKMQ (reference sequence). The germline V and J ends were trimmed by 1 base and 15 bases, with 19 bases remaining between them. The CDR3 DNA sequence: TGTGCCAGCAGCTTAGTTAGCGGGGAGAGGGGGCCGTTCTTC. Residues: CASSLVSGERGPFF.

The chain is built from TRBV2 and TRBJ2-2; possibly TRBD2 for D (5 bases). V lost 5 bases, J lost 6 bases, and 7 bases lay in between. This CDR3 has 12 residues. From germline, CDR1 is SNHLY and CDR2 FYNNEI. CDR3 in amino acids: CASSRGSGELFF. CDR3 nucleotides: TGTGCCAGCAGTCGGGGTTCCGGGGAGCTGTTTTTT.

The chain combines TRBV9 with TRBJ2-1, with TRBD1 matching 7 bases. V was clipped by 0 bases and J by 5 bases; unmatched bases: 5. CDR3 length: 15 amino acids. Germline V gene sequence: CDR1 SGDLS, CDR2 YYNGEE. Here the CDR3 DNA reads TGTGCCAGCAGCGTAGGTGACAGGGTTCACAATGAGCAGTTCTTC. This encodes CASSVGDRVHNEQFF.

This clone occurred a few times. The chain employs TRBV5-1 and TRBJ2-7; no firm D call. Germline V lookup: CDR1 SGHRS, CDR2 YFSETQ. CDR3 length: 13 residues. V was clipped by 0 bases and J by 3 bases, with 7 bases between them. The DNA for the CDR3 is TGCGCCAGCAGCTTGGACACGGGCTACGAGCAGTACTTC. This translates into CASSLDTGYEQYF.

The chain joins TRBV18 to TRBJ1-5; no definite D call. V gave up 4 bases and J gave up 1 base, with 20 bases separating them. The CDR3 has 18 amino acids. The germline V gene encodes CDR1 KGHSH and CDR2 LQKENI. The chain's CDR3 is CASSLTFYPGGSNQPQHF. The CDR3 bases are TGTGCCAGCTCACTAACCTTTTACCCAGGAGGGAGCAATCAGCCCCAGCATTTT.

V gene TRBV14 combines with J gene TRBJ2-1; TRBD2 agrees at 7 bases. Germline assignment: CDR1 SGHDN and CDR2 FVKESK. The CDR3 has 15 amino acids. The trim removed 1 base at V and 4 bases at J, leaving 4 bases unmatched. This CDR3 is CASSQVPGGYNEQFF. The CDR3 bases are TGTGCCAGCAGCCAAGTACCGGGAGGTTACAATGAGCAGTTCTTC. Full variable domain (rest looked up from reference TRBV14 and TRBJ2-1): EAGVTQFPSHSVIEKGQTVTLRCDPISGHDNLYWYRRVMGKEIKFLLHFVKESKQDESGMPNNRFLAERTGGTYSTLKVQPAELEDSGVYFCASSQVPGGYNEQFFGPGTRLTVL.

This clone was counted a few times. This sequence joins TRBV14 and TRBJ1-2; perhaps TRBD1 as D (6 bases). This CDR3 comprises 15 residues. The germline gives CDR1 SGHDN, CDR2 FVKESK. The V end was cut by 1 base, the J end by 5 bases, with 14 bases between. The CDR3 reads CASSQVDRTGYGYTF. CDR3 DNA: TGTGCCAGCAGCCAAGTGGACAGAACGGGGTATGGCTACACCTTC.